A selection of T cell receptor beta chains follows, all from one sample in a study of control samples from healthy donors and cancer patients. Assay used: immunoSEQ multiplex PCR; TCRdb lists only in-frame clones, some missing. The sample has over 85,000 clones, 88% seen once. The specimen was PBMCs. These receptors all stem from a woman aged 55-69 years with lung cancer. CDR3s include the opening cysteine and the closing phenylalanine or tryptophan. The D gene is left open where the match is weak. Clone size is given for some rows only: seen once, a few or many times, or a class if the clone is expanded.

v_gene: TRBV2; d_gene: .; j_gene: TRBJ1-5; abundance: .; CDR3nt: TGTGCCAGCATCCGGGAACCCTATAGCAATCAGCCCCAGCATTTT; CDR3aa: CASIREPYSNQPQHF
v_gene: TRBV6-2/TRBV6-3; d_gene: .; j_gene: TRBJ1-5; abundance: .; CDR3nt: TGTGCCAGCAGTTACGAGGTCAATAGCAATCAGCCCCAGCATTTT; CDR3aa: CASSYEVNSNQPQHF
v_gene: TRBV6-5; d_gene: TRBD1; j_gene: TRBJ1-3; abundance: .; CDR3nt: TGTGCCAGCAGCGGGACAGGGGGAGGAAACACCATATATTTT; CDR3aa: CASSGTGGGNTIYF
v_gene: TRBV5-4; d_gene: TRBD1; j_gene: TRBJ1-5; abundance: .; CDR3nt: TGTGCCAGCAGCTCGGGGGGACAGGGAGGTCAGCCCCAGCATTTT; CDR3aa: CASSSGGQGGQPQHF
v_gene: TRBV9; d_gene: .; j_gene: TRBJ2-6; abundance: .; CDR3nt: TGTGCCAGCGGACTGGACCGGAGGGGGGCCAACGTCCTGACTTTC; CDR3aa: CASGLDRRGANVLTF
v_gene: TRBV4-1; d_gene: .; j_gene: TRBJ1-2; abundance: few; CDR3nt: TGCGCCAGCAGCCAACTTACAGTGAGTGCTAACTATGGCTACACCTTC; CDR3aa: CASSQLTVSANYGYTF
v_gene: TRBV11-3; d_gene: .; j_gene: TRBJ1-1; abundance: .; CDR3nt: TGTGCCAGCAGTTCCTCTCAGGGTAACGCTGAAGCTTTCTTT; CDR3aa: CASSSSQGNAEAFF
v_gene: TRBV11-3; d_gene: .; j_gene: TRBJ2-1; abundance: .; CDR3nt: TGTGCCAGCAGCTTTGGGGGCACGGGACTCAGAAAGCCGTTCTTC; CDR3aa: CASSFGGTGLRKPFF
v_gene: TRBV5-1; d_gene: .; j_gene: TRBJ2-2; abundance: .; CDR3nt: TGCGCCAGCAGCCTGGACCAAATCAGGAACACCGGGGAGCTGTTTTTT; CDR3aa: CASSLDQIRNTGELFF
v_gene: TRBV18; d_gene: .; j_gene: TRBJ1-1; abundance: .; CDR3nt: TGTGCCAGCTCACCACCCACAGGACCTAACACTGAAGCTTTCTTT; CDR3aa: CASSPPTGPNTEAFF
v_gene: TRBV6-1; d_gene: .; j_gene: TRBJ2-3; abundance: .; CDR3nt: TGTGCCAGCAGTGAAGTAGGGGGGCAGGGGGCAGATACGCAGTATTTT; CDR3aa: CASSEVGGQGADTQYF
v_gene: TRBV19; d_gene: .; j_gene: TRBJ2-3; abundance: .; CDR3nt: TGTGCCAGTAGTATAAGCCTATCCACAGATACGCAGTATTTT; CDR3aa: CASSISLSTDTQYF
v_gene: TRBV29-1; d_gene: .; j_gene: TRBJ1-2; abundance: .; CDR3nt: TGCAGCGTTGAAGGGCAACAGGGTGTGGGGGGCTACACCTTC; CDR3aa: CSVEGQQGVGGYTF
v_gene: TRBV11-2; d_gene: .; j_gene: TRBJ2-7; abundance: few; CDR3nt: TGTGCCACCGGCCCTCGGAGATCCTACGAGCAGTACTTC; CDR3aa: CATGPRRSYEQYF
v_gene: TRBV12-5; d_gene: TRBD1; j_gene: TRBJ2-3; abundance: .; CDR3nt: TGTGCTAGTGGTGTCATCGGGACAGGCCTACGCCTTTGGGGCGCAGATACGCAGTATTTT; CDR3aa: CASGVIGTGLRLWGADTQYF
v_gene: TRBV28; d_gene: .; j_gene: TRBJ1-3; abundance: .; CDR3nt: TGTGCCAGCAGTTTCCCCGGTGGCAGAACCTCCTACTTGCGCTCTGGAAACACCATATATTTT; CDR3aa: CASSFPGGRTSYLRSGNTIYF
v_gene: TRBV5-4; d_gene: .; j_gene: TRBJ1-6; abundance: .; CDR3nt: TGTGCCAGCAGCTTGGCAGGTGGCCTTAATTCACCCCTCCACTTT; CDR3aa: CASSLAGGLNSPLHF
v_gene: TRBV3-1/TRBV3-2; d_gene: TRBD1; j_gene: TRBJ1-1; abundance: once; CDR3nt: TGTGCCAGCCGACAGGGGTTGAACACTGAAGCTTTCTTT; CDR3aa: CASRQGLNTEAFF
v_gene: TRBV2; d_gene: .; j_gene: TRBJ2-7; abundance: .; CDR3nt: TGTGCCAGCAGTGTCACGGGGCAGCAGTACTTC; CDR3aa: CASSVTGQQYF
v_gene: TRBV13; d_gene: .; j_gene: TRBJ1-1; abundance: .; CDR3nt: TGTGCCAGCAGCTTAAGGGGGGAGTGGACCACTGAAGCTTTCTTT; CDR3aa: CASSLRGEWTTEAFF
v_gene: TRBV25-1; d_gene: .; j_gene: TRBJ1-1; abundance: .; CDR3nt: TGTGCCAGCAGTAGGAGCAGGGTTGGTATCGGCACTGAAGCTTTCTTT; CDR3aa: CASSRSRVGIGTEAFF
v_gene: TRBV19; d_gene: .; j_gene: TRBJ1-6; abundance: .; CDR3nt: TGTGCCAGTAGTACATTAGGTTCACCCCTCCACTTT; CDR3aa: CASSTLGSPLHF
v_gene: TRBV28; d_gene: .; j_gene: TRBJ2-1; abundance: once; CDR3nt: TGTGCCAGCACCATTCCGGGGCCAAACAATGAGCAGTTCTTC; CDR3aa: CASTIPGPNNEQFF
v_gene: TRBV18; d_gene: TRBD1; j_gene: TRBJ1-3; abundance: once; CDR3nt: TGTGCCAGCTCACTCGGACAGGGGGTGAGTGGAAACACCATATATTTT; CDR3aa: CASSLGQGVSGNTIYF
v_gene: TRBV3-1/TRBV3-2; d_gene: .; j_gene: TRBJ1-2; abundance: .; CDR3nt: TGTGCCAGCAGCCAAGGGACAACCAACTATGGCTACACCTTC; CDR3aa: CASSQGTTNYGYTF
v_gene: TRBV9; d_gene: TRBD2; j_gene: TRBJ2-1; abundance: .; CDR3nt: TGTGCCAGCAGCGTAGACAGCGGGGCCTACAATGAGCAGTTCTTC; CDR3aa: CASSVDSGAYNEQFF
v_gene: TRBV7-3; d_gene: .; j_gene: TRBJ1-4; abundance: .; CDR3nt: TGTGCCAGCAGCTTAGAAGGGGGTGAAAAACTGTTTTTT; CDR3aa: CASSLEGGEKLFF
v_gene: TRBV6-5; d_gene: .; j_gene: TRBJ1-1; abundance: .; CDR3nt: TGTGCCAGCAGTCGGACGGACAAGAACACTGAAGCTTTCTTT; CDR3aa: CASSRTDKNTEAFF
v_gene: TRBV7-9; d_gene: .; j_gene: TRBJ1-5; abundance: .; CDR3nt: TGTGCCAGCAGCATAAAGGGAGATAGCAATCAGCCCCAGCATTTT; CDR3aa: CASSIKGDSNQPQHF
v_gene: TRBV15; d_gene: .; j_gene: TRBJ1-4; abundance: .; CDR3nt: TGTGCCACCAGCAGAGATCTAGAAAAACTGTTTTTT; CDR3aa: CATSRDLEKLFF
v_gene: TRBV7-9; d_gene: TRBD1; j_gene: TRBJ1-2; abundance: few; CDR3nt: TGTGCCAGCAGCTTAGCGGGACAGGGCGCCTATGGCTACACCTTC; CDR3aa: CASSLAGQGAYGYTF
v_gene: TRBV6-1; d_gene: .; j_gene: TRBJ2-2; abundance: .; CDR3nt: TGTGCCAGCAGTGAAGTGGCAAGCACCGGGGAGCTGTTTTTT; CDR3aa: CASSEVASTGELFF
v_gene: TRBV5-1; d_gene: TRBD1; j_gene: TRBJ1-1; abundance: .; CDR3nt: TGCGCCAGCACCCGAGGTACAGGGGGACTCCTCTCAGCTTTCTTT; CDR3aa: CASTRGTGGLLSAFF
v_gene: TRBV6-5; d_gene: .; j_gene: TRBJ1-2; abundance: .; CDR3nt: TGTGCCAGCACCGACGTTCGCGCTAACTATGGCTACACCTTC; CDR3aa: CASTDVRANYGYTF